One and the same sample provided the 27 T cell receptor beta chains below, sequenced in a study of radiation and T cells in renal cell carcinoma. Time point meaning: blood 2 weeks post-SBRT. Treatment specified: 15 Gy SBRT to primary tumor, nephrectomy 4 weeks later. Clones were read by immunoSEQ multiplex PCR, and TCRdb kept only the in-frame ones, dropping some. The sample lists about 130,000 clones; approximately 75% were seen once. Material: blood, obtained from a patient whose treatment included radiotherapy and nephrectomy. The receptors derive from a woman aged 60-75 years with renal cell carcinoma.

For the CDR3, the DNA is TGTGCCAGCAGCTGGACCGAGGGCGGAACTGAAGCTTTCTTT. Residues: CASSWTEGGTEAFF. The chain recombines TRBV5-4 with TRBJ1-1; D is unresolved. V shed 3 bases and J shed 5 bases, with 14 bases lying between them. The CDR3 runs 14 residues. CDR1 and CDR2 from the germline V gene are SGHNT and YYREEE (reference sequence).

The chain links TRBV5-1 to TRBJ1-1; D is possibly TRBD1 (6 bases). Trimming stripped 2 bases from V and 7 bases from J, with 9 bases between. CDR1 is SGHRS, CDR2 YFSETQ, per germline. CDR3 length: 12 amino acids. CDR3 region: CASSFDRSEAFF. The CDR3 nucleotides read TGCGCCAGCAGCTTTGACAGGAGTGAAGCTTTCTTT.

The chain is built from TRBV5-5 and TRBJ2-7, with 8 bases lining up with TRBD1. Germline loops: CDR1 SGHKS, CDR2 YYEKEE (reference sequence). The CDR3 consists of 12 residues. Losses at the gene ends were 10 bases for V and 4 bases for J; bases not matched to a gene: 7. The chain's CDR3 is CAYRQGAYEQYF. DNA of the CDR3: TGTGCCTACCGCCAGGGGGCATACGAGCAGTACTTC.

V is TRBV18 and J is TRBJ1-2; perhaps TRBD1 as D (5 bases). Trimming stripped 3 bases from V and 1 base from J, with 9 bases between. The germline V gene encodes CDR1 KGHSH and CDR2 LQKENI. The CDR3 runs to 14 residues. CDR3 protein: CASSPGGSNYGYTF. Here the CDR3 DNA reads TGTGCCAGCTCACCGGGGGGGAGTAACTATGGCTACACCTTC.

The rearrangement uses TRBV29-1 and TRBJ2-6; 8 bases are a match to TRBD1. After removal of 6 bases from V and 4 bases from J, the junction contained 5 bases not matched to a gene. Germline CDR1 SQVTM, CDR2 ANQGSEA. The CDR3 is made up of 14 amino acids. CDR3 DNA sequence: TGCAGCGTACTGGACAGGGCGGGGGCCAACGTCCTGACTTTC. Translating it yields CSVLDRAGANVLTF. Full variable domain (outside the CDR3, taken from reference TRBV29-1 and TRBJ2-6): SAVISQKPSRDICQRGTSLTIQCQVDSQVTMMFWYRQQPGQSLTLIATANQGSEATYESGFVIDKFPISRPNLTFSTLTVSNMSPEDSSIYLCSVLDRAGANVLTFGAGSRLTVL.

The gene calls are TRBV19 and TRBJ1-2; D unresolved. This CDR3 region has 13 residues. Looked up from germline, CDR1 is LNHDA and CDR2 is SQIVND (reference sequence). Between the trimmed V and J ends, which lost 8 bases and 0 bases, there was a span of 10 bases. The CDR3 protein is CASSPGANYGYTF. The CDR3 DNA reads TGTGCCAGTTCCCCGGGCGCTAACTATGGCTACACCTTC.

The chain employs TRBV28 and TRBJ1-5; no definite D call. Germline V gene data show CDR1 as MDHEN and CDR2 as SYDVKM. The V gene lost 7 bases and the J gene lost 0 bases, with 13 bases spanning the gap. CDR3 size: 15 residues. DNA for the CDR3: TGTGCCAGCACCCCTCCAGACCGTAGCAATCAGCCCCAGCATTTT. Translation gives CASTPPDRSNQPQHF. Full variable domain (remainder filled in from reference TRBV28 and TRBJ1-5): DVKVTQSSRYLVKRTGEKVFLECVQDMDHENMFWYRQDPGLGLRLIYFSYDVKMKEKGDIPEGYSVSREKKERFSLILESASTNQTSMYLCASTPPDRSNQPQHFGDGTRLSIL.

V and J are TRBV6-5 and TRBJ2-7; the match to TRBD1 covers 8 bases. Germline lookup yields CDR1 MNHEY and CDR2 SVGAGI. This CDR3 region has 15 residues. The V segment lost 4 bases and the J segment 2 bases; nucleotides outside the gene matches: 7. Here the CDR3 reads CASSSTTGGTYEQYF. CDR3 DNA sequence: TGTGCCAGCAGTTCCACCACAGGGGGAACCTACGAGCAGTACTTC.

The V gene is TRBV7-2, the J gene TRBJ1-1; a weak D match, TRBD1 (5 bases). In germline, CDR1 is SGHTA, CDR2 FQGNSA. The CDR3 contains 13 residues. V gave up 0 bases and J gave up 11 bases, with 13 bases separating them. DNA of the CDR3: TGTGCCAGCAGCTTAGCGCGGGACGGAAGGGCTTTCTTT. This translates into CASSLARDGRAFF.

V gene TRBV9 combines with J gene TRBJ1-2; D unresolved. The CDR3 has 14 residues. Germline CDR1 is SGDLS and CDR2 is YYNGEE. V dropped 0 bases and J dropped 4 bases, with 10 bases sitting between them. The DNA of the CDR3 is TGTGCCAGCAGCGTAGATATGACTCTCTATGGCTACACCTTC. Protein: CASSVDMTLYGYTF. The full variable domain, with the rest looked up from reference TRBV9 and TRBJ1-2, is DSGVTQTPKHLITATGQRVTLRCSPRSGDLSVYWYQQSLDQGLQFLIQYYNGEERAKGNILERFSAQQFPDLHSELNLSSLELGDSALYFCASSVDMTLYGYTFGSGTRLTVV.

The chain is built from TRBV2 and TRBJ1-2; maybe TRBD1 (5 bases). V dropped 9 bases and J dropped 6 bases, with 17 bases sitting between them. Germline CDR1 and CDR2: SNHLY and FYNNEI. The CDR3 length is 13 residues. The CDR3 is CARSSSGGNGYTF. The DNA for the CDR3 is TGTGCCAGATCTTCGTCCGGGGGGAATGGCTACACCTTC.

With respect to this clone: Different DNA sequences within this sample yield the same CDR3. The chain carries TRBV7-2 and TRBJ2-5; D not certain. V was cut by 1 base and J by 0 bases, with 3 bases left in between. The germline CDR1 and CDR2 sequences are SGHTA and FQGNSA. CDR3 length: 13 residues. CDR3 region: CASSLVYQETQYF. CDR3 nucleotides: TGTGCCAGCAGCTTAGTTTACCAAGAGACCCAGTACTTC.

In this sample, this clone turned up a few times. The rearrangement links TRBV6-1 to TRBJ1-1; D is unclear. CDR1 is MNHNS, CDR2 SASEGT, per germline. V was trimmed by 2 bases and J by 4 bases, leaving 11 bases between them. This CDR3 is built from 14 residues. CDR3 coding DNA: TGTGCCAGCAGTGAACACGAGGGTGGCACTGAAGCTTTCTTT. Translation: CASSEHEGGTEAFF.

The chain carries TRBV5-1 and TRBJ2-2; D may be TRBD2 (6 bases). Trimming cost V 3 bases and J 0 bases, with 21 bases left between them. The CDR3 spans 19 residues. Germline CDR1 is SGHRS and CDR2 is YFSETQ. The CDR3 DNA sequence: TGCGCCAGCAGCTCAGGAACTAAACCGGGACTGCCGAACACCGGGGAGCTGTTTTTT. This sequence encodes CASSSGTKPGLPNTGELFF.

V gene TRBV6-1 combines with J gene TRBJ1-3; D is possibly TRBD1 (6 bases). The CDR3 is made up of 14 amino acids. V was trimmed by 5 bases and J by 4 bases, leaving 12 bases between them. Germline CDR1 reads MNHNS; CDR2 reads SASEGT. Here the CDR3 DNA reads TGTGCCAGCAGTTCCGGGGGCTTGGGAAACACCATATATTTT. It encodes CASSSGGLGNTIYF.

This chain connects TRBV29-1 to TRBJ2-7; 8 bases are a match to TRBD2. The CDR3 has 14 amino acids. The V segment lost 5 bases and the J segment 5 bases; nucleotides outside the gene matches: 11. From germline, CDR1 is SQVTM and CDR2 ANQGSEA. This CDR3 reads CSVSGGRGGDEQYF. The CDR3 coding sequence is TGCAGCGTTTCCGGGGGCCGGGGGGGAGACGAGCAGTACTTC.

The chain joins TRBV28 to TRBJ1-1, with D perhaps matching TRBD1 (6 bases). Trimming left V 4 bases short and J 1 base short, with 13 bases between. The CDR3 spans 15 residues. Germline V gene data show CDR1 as MDHEN and CDR2 as SYDVKM. The CDR3 DNA follows: TGTGCCAGCAGTTCGCCGACAGGCCAGAACACTGAAGCTTTCTTT. This gives the protein CASSSPTGQNTEAFF.

The chain joins TRBV2 to TRBJ2-2, with D possibly being TRBD1 or TRBD2 (5 bases each). CDR1 and CDR2 from the germline V gene are SNHLY and FYNNEI. The CDR3 consists of 13 residues. V was trimmed by 2 bases and J by 6 bases, leaving 7 bases between them. The CDR3 bases are TGTGCCAGCAGTGAATTGGGGGCCGGGGAGCTGTTTTTT. Protein product: CASSELGAGELFF.

Written as DNA, the CDR3 is TGCGCCAGCAGCGGGGGGTCTACCTACGAGCAGTACTTC. Translating gives CASSGGSTYEQYF. This chain uses TRBV5-1 with TRBJ2-7; tentative D call: TRBD2 (6 bases). Germline V gene sequence: CDR1 SGHRS, CDR2 YFSETQ. The length of the CDR3 is 13 residues. V was clipped by 4 bases and J by 2 bases, with 10 bases between them.

The chain links TRBV7-9 to TRBJ2-7, with D uncertain. This CDR3 region has 13 residues. In germline, CDR1 is SEHNR, CDR2 FQNEAQ (reference sequence). The V gene lost 2 bases and the J gene lost 4 bases, with 9 bases spanning the gap. CDR3 bases: TGTGCCAGCAGCTTAACTGGCCTTTACGAGCAGTACTTC. This gives the protein CASSLTGLYEQYF.

The chain employs TRBV5-6 and TRBJ1-2; unclear D gene. Germline CDR1 is SGHDT and CDR2 is YYEEEE. The CDR3 has 13 residues. Trimming cost V 2 bases and J 4 bases, with 9 bases left between them. The DNA for the CDR3 is TGTGCCAGCAGCTTCGGCAGTTTCTATGGCTACACCTTC. As protein: CASSFGSFYGYTF. Full variable domain (outside the CDR3, taken from reference TRBV5-6 and TRBJ1-2): DAGVTQSPTHLIKTRGQQVTLRCSPKSGHDTVSWYQQALGQGPQFIFQYYEEEERQRGNFPDRFSGHQFPNYSSELNVNALLLGDSALYLCASSFGSFYGYTFGSGTRLTVV.

The chain employs TRBV11-3 and TRBJ1-3, with a weak D call TRBD1 (6 bases). The V gene lost 1 base and the J gene lost 8 bases, with 12 bases spanning the gap. The germline V gene has CDR1 SGHNT and CDR2 YENEEA. The CDR3 extends over 14 amino acids. Written as DNA, the CDR3 is TGTGCCAGCAGCTTAGGACACCCAGGGGACACCATATATTTT. It is translated as CASSLGHPGDTIYF.

V usage is TRBV7-2 and J usage is TRBJ2-7; TRBD2 aligns across 7 bases. The germline CDR1 and CDR2 sequences are SGHTA and FQGNSA. V gave up 0 bases and J gave up 0 bases; unmatched junction bases: 5. The CDR3 is 16 amino acids. The CDR3 nucleotides are TGTGCCAGCAGCTTAGCGGGGAGGGGCGGCTCCTACGAGCAGTACTTC. It encodes CASSLAGRGGSYEQYF.

The V call is TRBV7-3, the J call TRBJ2-5; no clear D gene. The CDR3 length is 13 residues. The V end lost 7 bases, the J end lost 6 bases, and 15 bases lay between the germline ends. The germline V gene has CDR1 SGHTA and CDR2 FQGTGA. CDR3 sequence: CASTQDPGQTQYF. CDR3 coding DNA: TGTGCCAGCACCCAGGATCCCGGGCAGACCCAGTACTTC.

In its sample, this clone was seen once. The chain is built from TRBV25-1 and TRBJ1-2; D not certain. Germline-derived CDR1 and CDR2 are MGHDK and SYGVNS. The CDR3 loop spans 15 amino acids. V shed 6 bases and J shed 2 bases, with 16 bases lying between them. This CDR3 is CASRAAGGGNYGYTF. For the CDR3, the DNA is TGTGCCAGCAGGGCGGCGGGCGGAGGGAACTATGGCTACACCTTC.

The gene calls are TRBV5-4 and TRBJ1-6, with 7 positions matching TRBD1. Trimming removed 0 bases from V and 3 bases from J; junction bases left unmatched: 0. Germline V CDR1 and CDR2: SGHNT, YYREEE (reference sequence). The CDR3 has 15 residues. CDR3 nucleotides: TGTGCCAGCAGCTTGGGGGACAGCTATAATTCACCCCTCCACTTT. Translating it yields CASSLGDSYNSPLHF.

This clone was found a few times. The chain recombines TRBV19 with TRBJ1-5; D gene unclear. The CDR3 spans 13 residues. Germline CDR1 LNHDA, CDR2 SQIVND (reference sequence). V lost 3 bases, J lost 4 bases, and 7 bases lay in between. CDR3 protein: CASSIKENQPQHF. Here the CDR3 DNA reads TGTGCCAGTAGTATTAAGGAAAATCAGCCCCAGCATTTT.